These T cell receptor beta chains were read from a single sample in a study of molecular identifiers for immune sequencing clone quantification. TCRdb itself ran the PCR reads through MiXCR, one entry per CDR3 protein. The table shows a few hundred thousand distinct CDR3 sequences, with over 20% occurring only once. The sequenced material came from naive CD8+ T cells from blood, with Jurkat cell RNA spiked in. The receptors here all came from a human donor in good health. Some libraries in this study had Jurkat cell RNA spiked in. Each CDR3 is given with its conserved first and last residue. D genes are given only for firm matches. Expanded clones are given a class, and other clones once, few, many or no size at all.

CDR3: CSAPLFAGEGGTQYF
DNA: TGCAGTGCTCCCCTCTTTGCGGGGGAGGGGGGTACGCAGTATTTT
D: -
V: TRBV20-1
size: many
J: TRBJ2-3

CDR3: CASSQEWWVAGNTIYF
DNA: TGCGCCAGCAGCCAAGAGTGGTGGGTGGCTGGAAACACCATATATTTT
D: -
V: TRBV4-1
size: -
J: TRBJ1-3

CDR3: CASSQGQASQPQHF
DNA: TGCGCCAGCAGCCAGGGACAGGCGAGTCAGCCCCAGCATTTT
D: TRBD1
V: TRBV4-1
size: many
J: TRBJ1-5

CDR3: CASRTRDSVGNTIYF
DNA: TGTGCCAGCAGGACCCGGGACAGCGTTGGAAACACCATATATTTT
D: TRBD1
V: TRBV6-5
size: -
J: TRBJ1-3

CDR3: CASSHDLAGEVYNEQFF
DNA: TGTGCCAGCAGCCACGACTTAGCGGGAGAAGTCTACAATGAGCAGTTCTTC
D: TRBD2
V: TRBV4-2
size: few
J: TRBJ2-1

CDR3: CSVELLAGVSWEQFF
DNA: TGCAGCGTTGAACTGCTAGCGGGGGTGTCTTGGGAGCAGTTCTTC
D: TRBD2
V: TRBV29-1
size: many
J: TRBJ2-1

CDR3: CASSPGDVGYEQYF
DNA: TGTGCCAGCAGCCCCGGGGACGTCGGGTACGAGCAGTACTTC
D: -
V: TRBV7-2
size: many
J: TRBJ2-7

CDR3: CASSWGVAGEQYF
DNA: TGTGCCAGCAGTTGGGGGGTCGCGGGTGAGCAGTACTTC
D: -
V: TRBV27
size: few
J: TRBJ2-7

CDR3: CSARDQRLALYQEPQYF
DNA: TGCAGTGCTAGAGATCAAAGGCTAGCTTTATACCAAGAGCCCCAGTACTTC
D: -
V: TRBV20-1
size: -
J: TRBJ2-5

CDR3: CASKKVGGSTGELFF
DNA: TGTGCCAGCAAAAAAGTGGGAGGCAGCACCGGGGAGCTGTTTTTT
D: -
V: TRBV12-3/TRBV12-4
size: few
J: TRBJ2-2

CDR3: CARLGLQETQYF
DNA: TGTGCCCGCCTGGGGCTCCAAGAGACCCAGTACTTC
D: -
V: TRBV7-9
size: -
J: TRBJ2-5

CDR3: CASSLSGRGYNEQFF
DNA: TGTGCCAGCAGCCTCAGCGGGAGGGGCTACAATGAGCAGTTCTTC
D: TRBD2
V: TRBV5-6
size: -
J: TRBJ2-1